The table lists the clone carrying this TCR beta chain with a count of one. Antigen: not known. The data stem from a study of shared clonotypes between healthy human individuals. Data came from immunoSEQ multiplex PCR; TCRdb stores just in-frame clones and leaves some out. The sample has 1.6 million or so clones; around 97% are singletons. The CDR3 has 15 amino acids. V lost 7 bases and J 2 bases, leaving 18 bases between the germline ends. Germline V gene lookup returns CDR1 MNHEY and CDR2 SMNVEV (reference sequence). Study-wide results and limits: Blood was the only sampled material, and tissue repertoires likely differ.

The sample consisted of naive CD4+ T cells sorted from blood. Subset given: CD45RA+ positively selected. The genes are TRBV27 and TRBJ2-7; D may be TRBD1 (6 bases). The clonotype originates from a man aged 25 to 40 in good health. The CDR3 DNA reads TGTGCCAGCAAAAGAGCCGGGACACCTCCCTACGAGCAGTACTTC. This codes for CASKRAGTPPYEQYF.